What follows are 21 T cell receptor beta chains derived from one specimen sequenced in a study of cytomegalovirus exposure and HLA in healthy donors (dated by TCRdb to the late 2010s). The receptor library was made with the immunoSEQ multiplex PCR assay. The multiplex PCR relied on a mix of 60 forward primers for TCR Vbeta segments and 13 reverse primers for TCR Jbeta segments. TCRdb obtained this table from immuneACCESS and retained in-frame rearrangements with V and J assigned. These tables miss some clones; where compared with another copy, unresolved V genes account for less than half of the shortfall, and the remainder is unexplained. Within this sample are about 110,000 clones, with roughly 70% of them counted one time only. The ten most abundant clones make up around 1.2% of the sample. Sequencing was done on a sample of PBMCs. The receptors stem from a middle-aged man in good health and CMV-seronegative.

This clone was observed a few times. The genes are TRBV5-1 and TRBJ2-5, with 8 positions matching TRBD2. The CDR3 spans 14 residues. Germline assignment: CDR1 SGHRS and CDR2 YFSETQ. J gave up 11 bases and V 3 bases, and 12 bases lay outside the gene matches. DNA for the CDR3: TGCGCCAGCAGCTCCATCGGGGGGGCGCGGGAGCAGTACTTC. It encodes CASSSIGGAREQYF.

This rearrangement joins TRBV27 to TRBJ2-1; the match to TRBD2 covers 7 bases. J lost 4 bases, V lost 3 bases, and 3 bases had no gene match. This CDR3 is 14 amino acids long. Germline CDR1 MNHEY, CDR2 SMNVEV (reference sequence). The CDR3 nucleotides read TGTGCCAGCAGTTTGGGCGGGGGTTACAATGAGCAGTTCTTC. This encodes CASSLGGGYNEQFF.

A few counts support this clone. The V and J genes are TRBV6-6 and TRBJ1-5; the match to TRBD1 covers 12 bases. Losses at the gene ends were 8 bases for V and 1 base for J; bases not matched to a gene: 3. The CDR3 totals 15 residues. Germline V lookup: CDR1 MNHNY, CDR2 SVGAGI (reference sequence). The CDR3 reads CASGTGGLSNQPQHF. CDR3 bases: TGTGCCAGCGGGACAGGGGGCTTAAGCAATCAGCCCCAGCATTTT.

This clone was observed a single time. The chain recombines TRBV5-4 with TRBJ2-7; 11 bases are shared with TRBD2. Germline assignment: CDR1 SGHNT and CDR2 YYREEE (reference sequence). The junction had 6 bases not matched to a gene; V was cut back by 4 bases and J by 3 bases. The CDR3 has 15 residues. CDR3 nucleotide sequence: TGTGCCAGCAGCCGCGGGACTAGCGGAAACTACGAGCAGTACTTC. Its protein product is CASSRGTSGNYEQYF. Drawing the rest from reference TRBV5-4 and TRBJ2-7, the complete variable domain is ETGVTQSPTHLIKTRGQQVTLRCSSQSGHNTVSWYQQALGQGPQFIFQYYREEENGRGNFPPRFSGLQFPNYSSELNVNALELDDSALYLCASSRGTSGNYEQYFGPGTRLTVT.

The gene calls are TRBV5-1 and TRBJ1-6, with D unclear. The ends were cut back, 2 bases at V and 8 bases at J, with 14 bases in the middle. The CDR3 is made up of 15 amino acids. Germline CDR1 and CDR2: SGHRS and YFSETQ. CDR3 sequence: CASSFRGQVDSPLHF. CDR3 coding DNA: TGCGCCAGCAGCTTTAGAGGGCAGGTCGATTCACCCCTCCACTTT.

The V and J genes are TRBV19 and TRBJ2-2, with 9 positions matching TRBD2. After removal of 7 bases from V and 2 bases from J, the junction contained 5 bases not matched to a gene. The germline V gene encodes CDR1 LNHDA and CDR2 SQIVND (reference sequence). This CDR3 has 15 residues. CDR3 in DNA: TGTGCCAGTAAGGTAGCGGGGGCCAACACCGGGGAGCTGTTTTTT. Its protein product is CASKVAGANTGELFF.

The rearrangement joins TRBV28 to TRBJ1-4; possible D gene TRBD1, 6 bases. The V end was cut by 5 bases, the J end by 3 bases, with 16 bases between. CDR3 size: 16 residues. Looked up from germline, CDR1 is MDHEN and CDR2 is SYDVKM. This CDR3 is CASSPGQFRSNEKLFF. The CDR3 nucleotides are TGTGCCAGCAGTCCCGGACAGTTCAGGTCTAATGAAAAACTGTTTTTT.

DNA for the CDR3: TGTGCCAGCAGCCACGCGGGACAGGGGCCTGGAAACACCATATATTTT. It translates to CASSHAGQGPGNTIYF. This chain uses TRBV5-5 with TRBJ1-3, with TRBD1 identical over 10 bases. The germline V gene encodes CDR1 SGHKS and CDR2 YYEKEE (reference sequence). J gave up 2 bases and V 4 bases, and 6 bases lay outside the gene matches. The CDR3 consists of 16 residues.

The CDR3 reads CASSSGTAYSNQPQHF. DNA for the CDR3: TGTGCCAGTAGTTCCGGGACTGCGTATAGCAATCAGCCCCAGCATTTT. The chain joins TRBV19 to TRBJ1-5; D might be TRBD1 (5 bases). The germline gives CDR1 LNHDA, CDR2 SQIVND (reference sequence). CDR3 size: 16 residues. V lost 5 bases and J 0 bases, leaving 14 bases between the germline ends.

The J gene is TRBJ1-4, the V gene TRBV6-6; 9 nucleotides align to TRBD1. Germline V gives CDR1 MNHNY, CDR2 SVGAGI (reference sequence). The CDR3 covers 15 residues. V shed 8 bases, J shed 5 bases, and the junction held 9 bases outside the gene matches. The CDR3 is CASGGMGQGNEKLFF. The CDR3 coding sequence is TGTGCCAGCGGGGGGATGGGACAGGGCAATGAAAAACTGTTTTTT.

This chain joins TRBV27 and TRBJ1-5; TRBD1 is a possible D gene (6 bases). The CDR3 length is 13 residues. V was clipped by 1 base and J by 6 bases, with 7 bases between them. CDR1 is MNHEY and CDR2 is SMNVEV in the germline V gene (reference sequence). This CDR3 is CASSLLGGQPQHF. As DNA, the CDR3 is TGTGCCAGCAGTTTATTAGGGGGTCAGCCCCAGCATTTT.

The sample holds one count of this clone. This chain uses TRBV5-1 with TRBJ1-2; the D gene is possibly TRBD1 (5 bases). Germline V CDR1 and CDR2: SGHRS, YFSETQ. With 4 bases removed from V and 4 bases from J, the gap between germline ends came to 14 bases. The CDR3 is made up of 14 amino acids. The CDR3, as DNA: TGCGCCAGCAGCCCCAACCCAGGGTTCTATGGCTACACCTTC. This gives the protein CASSPNPGFYGYTF. The whole variable domain, remainder taken from reference TRBV5-1 and TRBJ1-2, is KAGVTQTPRYLIKTRGQQVTLSCSPISGHRSVSWYQQTPGQGLQFLFEYFSETQRNKGNFPGRFSGRQFSNSRSEMNVSTLELGDSALYLCASSPNPGFYGYTFGSGTRLTVV.

The rearrangement uses TRBV6-5 and TRBJ2-7, with a possible D match to TRBD1 (5 bases). V was cut by 11 bases and J by 3 bases, with 17 bases left in between. Germline V gives CDR1 MNHEY, CDR2 SVGAGI. The CDR3 consists of 13 residues. The CDR3 nucleotides are TGTGCCGCCTCGACTGCAGGGTTCTACGAGCAGTACTTC. Translation gives CAASTAGFYEQYF.

The V and J genes are TRBV15 and TRBJ1-5, with D tentatively TRBD1 (5 bases). This CDR3 is built from 13 residues. Germline loops: CDR1 LNHNV, CDR2 YYDKDF (reference sequence). V dropped 3 bases and J dropped 12 bases, with 15 bases sitting between them. DNA of the CDR3: TGTGCCACCAGCAGCCTAGGGCGGGGGGTCCAGCATTTT. This codes for CATSSLGRGVQHF. The whole variable domain, filled in from reference TRBV15 and TRBJ1-5, reads DAMVIQNPRYQVTQFGKPVTLSCSQTLNHNVMYWYQQKSSQAPKLLFHYYDKDFNNEADTPDNFQSRRPNTSFCFLDIRSPGLGDTAMYLCATSSLGRGVQHFGDGTRLSIL.

This clone has just a few counts. The V and J genes are TRBV4-1 and TRBJ2-1, with TRBD2 matching 9 bases. From germline, CDR1 is MGHRA and CDR2 YSYEKL. V lost 0 bases to trimming and J lost 4 bases; unmatched junction nucleotides: 1. This CDR3 comprises 15 residues. This CDR3 is CASSQEAGGYNEQFF. The CDR3 bases are TGCGCCAGCAGCCAAGAGGCGGGAGGGTACAATGAGCAGTTCTTC.

J is TRBJ1-6 and V is TRBV27; D uncertain. V shed 0 bases and J shed 7 bases, with 10 bases lying between them. Germline CDR1 and CDR2: MNHEY and SMNVEV (reference sequence). This CDR3 is 15 amino acids long. CDR3 residues: CASSLSIQTNSPLHF. CDR3 nucleotide sequence: TGTGCCAGCAGTTTATCGATTCAAACAAATTCACCCCTCCACTTT.

V usage is TRBV6-1 and J usage is TRBJ2-1; D is possibly TRBD1 (5 bases). This CDR3 contains 10 residues. V gave up 3 bases and J gave up 15 bases, with 9 bases separating them. Looked up from germline, CDR1 is MNHNS and CDR2 is SASEGT. The CDR3: CASSDRDLFF. The CDR3 DNA reads TGTGCCAGCAGTGACAGGGATCTGTTCTTC.

This clone was detected a few times. This sequence joins TRBV28 and TRBJ1-4, with a tentative D call TRBD1 (6 bases). V dropped 8 bases and J dropped 7 bases, with 14 bases sitting between them. The CDR3 spans 13 residues. CDR1 is MDHEN, CDR2 SYDVKM, per germline. The CDR3 DNA reads as TGTGCCAGCCTCGGGGGGGCCGGTGAAAAACTGTTTTTT. This sequence encodes CASLGGAGEKLFF.

The chain uses TRBV10-2 and TRBJ2-7, with 11 bases lining up with TRBD1. The germline gives CDR1 WSHSY, CDR2 SAAADI. The CDR3 totals 15 residues. Trimming cost V 6 bases and J 4 bases; bases outside gene matches: 8. CDR3 coding DNA: TGCGCCAGCAGCCAGGACAGGGGGCCCACTTACGAGCAGTACTTC. Translating gives CASSQDRGPTYEQYF.

The chain links TRBV4-2 to TRBJ2-5; 9 bases are shared with TRBD2. CDR3 length: 14 residues. Germline loops: CDR1 LGHNA, CDR2 YNFKEQ. The V and J ends lost 2 bases and 3 bases, in that order; junction bases with no gene match: 1. The CDR3 region has the DNA TGTGCCAGCAGCCAACCTAGCGGGGAAGAGACCCAGTACTTC. Translated: CASSQPSGEETQYF.

The rearrangement uses TRBV7-9 and TRBJ2-7; 11 positions match TRBD2. The germline CDR1 and CDR2 sequences are SEHNR and FQNEAQ (reference sequence). Trimming cost V 6 bases and J 3 bases; bases outside gene matches: 4. The CDR3 is 14 amino acids. Here the CDR3 DNA reads TGTGCCAGCAGTCTGACTAGCGGGATCTACGAGCAGTACTTC. Translation gives CASSLTSGIYEQYF. Full variable domain (rest looked up from reference TRBV7-9 and TRBJ2-7): DTGVSQNPRHKITKRGQNVTFRCDPISEHNRLYWYRQTLGQGPEFLTYFQNEAQLEKSRLLSDRFSAERPKGSFSTLEIQRTEQGDSAMYLCASSLTSGIYEQYFGPGTRLTVT.